The clone carrying this T cell receptor beta chain was seen many times. Its antigen is not identified. TCRdb reprocessed the reads with MiXCR, giving one entry per CDR3 protein. The repertoire holds around 530,000 distinct CDR3 sequences, about a quarter seen once, with approximately 13% in the top ten. The data originate from a study of T cell repertoires in cytomegalovirus infection. Study as a whole: Public signatures in TCR beta pointed to CMV infection and matching HLA type. Findings and limits, study-wide: Dominant in the ex vivo response were TCR beta clonotypes restricted by HLA-C and specific for CMV.

The CDR3 sequence is 14 residues long. Per germline, CDR1 SGHTA and CDR2 FQGNSA. Trimming cost V 1 base and J 8 bases, with 11 bases left between them. J is TRBJ2-2 and V is TRBV7-2; unclear D gene. The TCR originated in a human donor in good health (CMV status not recorded). Some clones in this sample may be carry-over from other donors' samples. The sequenced sample consisted of PBMCs. The CDR3 region has the DNA TGTGCCAGCAGCTTAGGCACCCAAATGGGGGAGCTGTTTTTT. This codes for CASSLGTQMGELFF.